These T cell receptor beta chains were read from a single sample in a study of T cells in Graves' hyperthyroidism and ophthalmopathy. A single record per CDR3 protein comes from TCRdb applying MiXCR to the multiplex PCR reads. The table records 350,000 or so distinct CDR3 sequences, 15% to 20% of them present only once. Material for sequencing was blood. Every receptor here comes from a woman aged 35 to 49 with Graves' ophthalmopathy. Each CDR3 is given with its conserved first and last residue. The D gene is left open where the match is weak. Only some rows state a clone size, as once, few, many or a class for expanded clones.

many | TRBJ2-7 | . | TRBV6-5 | CASSYPDTPYEQYF | TGTGCCAGCAGTTACCCCGACACACCCTACGAGCAGTACTTC
. | TRBJ2-7 | . | TRBV10-3 | CAISDRGEEYEQYF | TGTGCCATCAGTGACCGGGGTGAAGAGTACGAGCAGTACTTC
many | TRBJ1-4 | . | TRBV27 | CASRPRRWEKLFF | TGTGCCAGCAGGCCCCGTCGGTGGGAAAAACTGTTTTTT
many | TRBJ2-7 | . | TRBV5-1 | CASSLVGGEQYF | TGCGCCAGCAGCTTGGTGGGTGGAGAACAGTACTTC
few | TRBJ1-1 | . | TRBV7-3 | CASSSLPPHANTEAFF | TGTGCCAGCAGCTCTCTACCCCCCCATGCGAACACTGAAGCTTTCTTT
many | TRBJ2-5 | TRBD2 | TRBV12-3/TRBV12-4 | CASTFTSGYRETQYF | TGTGCCAGCACCTTTACTAGCGGGTATCGAGAGACCCAGTACTTC
many | TRBJ1-6 | . | TRBV28 | CASWNGVNNSPLHF | TGTGCCAGCTGGAACGGGGTAAATAATTCACCCCTCCACTTT
many | TRBJ1-5 | . | TRBV20-1 | CSAREGIYSNQPRHF | TGCAGTGCTAGAGAAGGCATCTATAGCAATCAGCCCCGGCATTTT
many | TRBJ1-2 | . | TRBV28 | CASSRVYGYTF | TGTGCCAGCAGCAGGGTTTATGGCTACACCTTC
many | TRBJ2-7 | . | TRBV28 | CASRGISFEQYF | TGTGCCAGCAGGGGGATTAGTTTCGAGCAGTACTTC
once | TRBJ2-7 | TRBD1 | TRBV20-1 | CSARGQGENYEQYF | TGCAGTGCTAGAGGACAGGGAGAGAACTACGAGCAGTACTTC
many | TRBJ1-2 | . | TRBV5-1 | CASSLTALNYGYTF | TGCGCCAGCAGCTTAACAGCCCTTAACTATGGCTACACCTTC
. | TRBJ2-7 | . | TRBV6-1 | CASRLGPRAEQCF | TGTGCCAGCAGACTGGGACCCCGCGCCGAGCAGTGCTTC
many | TRBJ2-7 | . | TRBV20-1 | CSATKTGDEQYF | TGCAGTGCAACCAAAACTGGGGACGAGCAGTACTTC
many | TRBJ1-5 | . | TRBV30 | CAWTPGGFGNQPQHF | TGTGCCTGGACTCCTGGGGGATTCGGCAATCAGCCCCAGCATTTT
many | TRBJ1-1 | . | TRBV20-1 | CSARGVSNTEAFF | TGCAGTGCTAGAGGGGTTTCCAACACTGAAGCTTTCTTT
many | TRBJ2-7 | . | TRBV29-1 | CSVEGLREQYF | TGCAGCGTTGAAGGTCTAAGGGAGCAGTACTTC
. | TRBJ1-2 | . | TRBV4-1 | CASSLGVLANYGYTF | TGCGCCAGCAGCCTAGGGGTATTGGCGAACTATGGCTACACCTTC
. | TRBJ2-7 | . | TRBV7-3 | CASSLSGERSSYEQYF | TGTGCCAGCAGCTTAAGCGGAGAGCGTAGCTCCTACGAGCAGTACTTC
. | TRBJ2-4 | TRBD2 | TRBV12-5 | CASGPDLPGGNIQYF | TGCGCTAGTGGTCCAGACCTACCGGGAGGAAACATTCAGTACTTC
many | TRBJ1-1 | . | TRBV9 | CASSVGEGKEAAFF | TGTGCCAGCAGCGTAGGTGAGGGTAAAGAGGCTGCTTTCTTT
. | TRBJ1-5 | TRBD1 | TRBV5-1 | CASSPGTVDNQPQHF | TGCGCCAGCAGCCCGGGGACAGTTGACAATCAGCCCCAGCATTTT
many | TRBJ2-7 | TRBD1 | TRBV12-3/TRBV12-4 | CASRGQGPYEQYF | TGTGCCAGCAGAGGACAGGGTCCCTACGAGCAGTACTTC
. | TRBJ1-2 | . | TRBV5-1 | CASSTDGDYGYTF | TGCGCCAGCAGCACCGACGGGGACTATGGCTACACCTTC
many | TRBJ1-5 | . | TRBV6-2/TRBV6-3 | CASSYSRAGNNQPQHF | TGTGCCAGCAGTTACTCGCGGGCAGGGAACAATCAGCCCCAGCATTTT
many | TRBJ2-7 | . | TRBV5-1 | CASSLEGSPIYEQYF | TGCGCCAGCAGCTTGGAGGGCAGCCCCATATACGAGCAGTACTTC
. | TRBJ1-5 | . | TRBV24-1 | CATSDLQGYSNQPQHF | TGTGCCACCAGTGATCTTCAGGGGTATAGCAATCAGCCCCAGCATTTT
many | TRBJ2-7 | . | TRBV7-3 | CASSLRVLNEQYF | TGTGCCAGCAGCTTAAGGGTTCTGAACGAGCAGTACTTC
. | TRBJ1-1 | TRBD1 | TRBV30 | CAWSVKGATEAFF | TGTGCCTGGAGTGTAAAGGGGGCGACTGAAGCTTTCTTT
. | TRBJ2-5 | . | TRBV14 | CASSQFGGVIQETQYF | TGTGCCAGCAGCCAATTCGGGGGAGTCATCCAAGAGACCCAGTACTTC
many | TRBJ1-2 | TRBD1 | TRBV28 | CASSLTGESYGYTF | TGTGCCAGCAGCCTCACAGGGGAGTCCTATGGCTACACCTTC